A selection of T cell receptor beta chains follows, all from one sample in a study of blood T cell repertoires in COVID-19. Generated by immunoSEQ multiplex PCR, the TCRdb table keeps only in-frame clones and is missing some. The table lists about 210,000 clones, roughly 85% of them singletons. Input material: peripheral blood. The receptors stem from a man in his fifties or sixties with COVID-19, enrolled during active disease. Each CDR3 is given with its conserved first and last residue. The D gene is left open where the match is weak. Size is omitted from some rows. Given values are once, few, many or a class for expanded clones.

J	V	D	size	DNA	CDR3
TRBJ1-3	TRBV6-5	-	-	TGTGCCAGCAGTTACTCGAGGGGGGGAGCTGGAAACACCATATATTTT	CASSYSRGGAGNTIYF
TRBJ2-1	TRBV4-1	TRBD2	-	TGCGCCAGCAGCAGCGGGGGAAAATACAATGAGCAGTTCTTC	CASSSGGKYNEQFF
TRBJ1-3	TRBV7-6	-	-	TGTGCCAGCAGCTTAGAAATGACAGTCTCTGGAAACACCATATATTTT	CASSLEMTVSGNTIYF
TRBJ2-1	TRBV7-9	TRBD2	-	TGTGCCAGCAGCCAACCTAGCGGGGGGGCGGGCAATGAGCAGTTCTTC	CASSQPSGGAGNEQFF
TRBJ2-5	TRBV7-2	-	-	TGTGCCAGCAGCTTAGTGGGTGGGCTAAAAGAGACCCAGTACTTC	CASSLVGGLKETQYF
TRBJ2-7	TRBV13	TRBD1	-	TGTGCCAGCAGCGGCCTCGGGACAGGGCAGTCCGAGCAGTACTTC	CASSGLGTGQSEQYF
TRBJ2-7	TRBV10-3	-	-	TGTGCCATCAGTGAGTCAGCAGGGTTGCAGTACGAGCAGTACTTC	CAISESAGLQYEQYF
TRBJ2-7	TRBV5-4	-	-	TGTGCCAGCAGCTTGCCGGGGACTTCCTCCTACGAGCAGTACTTC	CASSLPGTSSYEQYF
TRBJ2-5	TRBV11-2	-	-	TGTGCCAGCAGCTTAGGCCCTGTTTCCAGGGTACCAGAGACCCAGTACTTC	CASSLGPVSRVPETQYF
TRBJ2-5	TRBV5-1	-	-	TGCGCCAGCAGCAGCTGGAGTACCAAAGAGACCCAGTACTTC	CASSSWSTKETQYF
TRBJ2-5	TRBV30	TRBD2	-	TGTGCCTGGAGTGTAGGGCGGGGGGAGACCCAGTACTTC	CAWSVGRGETQYF
TRBJ1-3	TRBV11-3	TRBD1	-	TGTGCCAGGAAAGACAGGGGGATATACGGAAACACCATATATTTT	CARKDRGIYGNTIYF
TRBJ2-7	TRBV29-1	TRBD1	-	TGCAGCGTCGCGGACAGGGGTGGCGCCTACGAGCAGTACTTC	CSVADRGGAYEQYF
TRBJ1-3	TRBV30	-	-	TGTGCCTGGAGTTGGCAGGGGTATGGAAACACCATATATTTT	CAWSWQGYGNTIYF
TRBJ2-1	TRBV10-3	TRBD1	-	TGTGCCATCAGTGAGTCTCGACAGGGTAGTTACAATGAGCAGTTCTTC	CAISESRQGSYNEQFF
TRBJ2-3	TRBV7-9	TRBD1	-	TGTGCCAGCAGCTTCGTGGACAGGGGAGACCCAGATACGCAGTATTTT	CASSFVDRGDPDTQYF
TRBJ2-1	TRBV7-6	TRBD2	-	TGTGCCAGCAGCTTATTTCAGCGGGGGAGGAACAATGAGCAGTTCTTC	CASSLFQRGRNNEQFF
TRBJ1-6	TRBV6-1	-	-	TGTGCCAGCAGTGAATATGAGGACACTTCCTATAATTCACCCCTCCACTTT	CASSEYEDTSYNSPLHF
TRBJ2-7	TRBV23-1	-	-	TGCGCCAGCAGTATGGCGGTAGCAGGGTTGGGGTGTGGATACGAGCAGTACTTC	CASSMAVAGLGCGYEQYF
TRBJ1-3	TRBV7-2	-	-	TGTGCCAGCAGCTTAGCCGGGGGCTCTGGAAACACCATATATTTT	CASSLAGGSGNTIYF
TRBJ2-2	TRBV6-1	TRBD2	-	TGTGCCAGCAGTGACCGACTAGCGGGGACCGGGGAGCTGTTTTTT	CASSDRLAGTGELFF
TRBJ1-2	TRBV6-5	TRBD1	-	TGTGCCAGCAGTTACTCTCAGGGGGTCGGCTATGGCTACACCTTC	CASSYSQGVGYGYTF
TRBJ1-1	TRBV19	-	-	TGTGCCAGTAGCTTTACCAGGGGCACGAACACTGAAGCTTTCTTT	CASSFTRGTNTEAFF
TRBJ1-5	TRBV27	-	-	TGTGCCAGCAGTTTATCCCCAGGGATAAATCAGCCCCAGCATTTT	CASSLSPGINQPQHF
TRBJ1-2	TRBV30	-	once	TGTGCCTGGAGTATCGGACTGACAGGAGCTAACTATGGCTACACCTTC	CAWSIGLTGANYGYTF
TRBJ1-1	TRBV7-8	TRBD1	-	TGTGCCAGCCGCAACTCAGGGGGCAAGGTCACTGAAGCTTTCTTT	CASRNSGGKVTEAFF